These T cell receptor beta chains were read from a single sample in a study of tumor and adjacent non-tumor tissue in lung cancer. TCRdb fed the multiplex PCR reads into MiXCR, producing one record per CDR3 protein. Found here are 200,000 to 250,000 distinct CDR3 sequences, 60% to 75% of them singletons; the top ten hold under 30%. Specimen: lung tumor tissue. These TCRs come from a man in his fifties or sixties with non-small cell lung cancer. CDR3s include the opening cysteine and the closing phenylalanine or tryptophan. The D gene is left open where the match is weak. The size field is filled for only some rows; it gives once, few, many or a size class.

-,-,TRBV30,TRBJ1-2,CAWSRGWAGGGYGYTF,TGTGCCTGGAGCCGTGGGTGGGCAGGCGGAGGTTATGGCTACACCTTC
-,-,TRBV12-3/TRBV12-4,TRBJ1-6,CASSLRQGVSPLHF,TGTGCCAGCAGTTTAAGGCAGGGAGTTTCACCCCTCCACTTT
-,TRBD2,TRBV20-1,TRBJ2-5,CSATGLAEVGETQYF,TGTAGTGCTACCGGACTAGCGGAAGTAGGAGAGACCCAGTACTTC
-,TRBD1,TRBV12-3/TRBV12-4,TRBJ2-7,CASSAPRQGNYEQYF,TGTGCCAGCAGCGCACCCAGACAGGGAAACTACGAGCAGTACTTC
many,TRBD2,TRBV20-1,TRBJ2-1,CSATTSGRMDEQFF,TGCAGTGCAACGACTAGCGGGAGGATGGATGAGCAGTTCTTC
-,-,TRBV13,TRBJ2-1,CASSPKSHLYNEQFF,TGTGCCAGCAGCCCAAAATCACACCTATACAATGAGCAGTTCTTC
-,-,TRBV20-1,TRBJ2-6,CSAETVPGTNVLTF,TGCAGTGCTGAGACCGTTCCTGGGACCAACGTCCTGACTTTC
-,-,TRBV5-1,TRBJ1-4,CASNLNTATNEKLFF,TGCGCAAGCAACTTGAACACCGCAACTAATGAAAAACTGTTTTTT
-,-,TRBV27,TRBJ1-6,CASSFGGRGSNSPLHF,TGTGCCAGCAGTTTCGGGGGTCGGGGCAGTAATTCACCCCTCCACTTT
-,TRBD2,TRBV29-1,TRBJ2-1,CSVGTSGSKEQFF,TGCAGCGTTGGGACTAGCGGGAGCAAAGAGCAGTTCTTC
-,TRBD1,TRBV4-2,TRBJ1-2,CASSQGGQGRANYGYTF,TGTGCCAGCAGCCAAGGAGGACAGGGGCGAGCTAACTATGGCTACACCTTC
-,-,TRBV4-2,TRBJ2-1,CASSQGGSSYNEQIF,TGTGCCAGCAGCCAAGGTGGAAGCTCCTACAATGAGCAGATCTTC
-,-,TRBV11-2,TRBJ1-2,CGSSLMMVNYYGYTF,TGTGGCAGCAGCTTAATGATGGTGAATTATTATGGCTACACCTTC
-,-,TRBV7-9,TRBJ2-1,CASSTPHVAYNEQFF,TGTGCCAGCAGCACGCCCCATGTCGCCTACAATGAGCAGTTCTTC
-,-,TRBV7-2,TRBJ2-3,CASSLVPGRLTGDTGTDTQYF,TGTGCCAGCAGCTTAGTACCCGGGAGACTAACGGGAGACACAGGGACAGATACGCAGTATTTT
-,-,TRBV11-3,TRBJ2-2,CASNLGQSGPGELFF,TGTGCCAGCAACTTAGGTCAATCGGGTCCCGGGGAGCTGTTTTTT
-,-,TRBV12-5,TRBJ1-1,CVSAIRDSAATEAFF,TGTGTTAGTGCCATTAGAGACAGCGCGGCAACTGAAGCTTTCTTT
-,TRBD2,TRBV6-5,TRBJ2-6,CASSLGLASFNVMTF,TGTGCCAGCAGTCTGGGACTAGCGAGCTTCAACGTCATGACTTTC
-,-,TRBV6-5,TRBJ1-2,CGSSYDTGTGGYTF,TGTGGCAGCAGTTACGACACCGGGACGGGAGGCTACACCTTC
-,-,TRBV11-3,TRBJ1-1,CASSLGLLTSDSTEALF,TGTGCCAGCAGCTTAGGACTCCTTACTTCGGATAGCACTGAAGCTCTCTTT
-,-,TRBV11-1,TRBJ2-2,CASGLGARSTEELFF,TGTGCCAGCGGCTTAGGCGCGAGAAGCACCGAGGAGCTGTTTTTT
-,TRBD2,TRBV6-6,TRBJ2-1,CASCQLAGVHNEQLF,TGTGCCAGCTGTCAACTAGCGGGAGTACACAATGAGCAGCTCTTC
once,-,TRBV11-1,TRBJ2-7,CASSTDGGGEQYF,TGTGCCAGCAGCACGGACGGGGGTGGTGAGCAGTACTTC
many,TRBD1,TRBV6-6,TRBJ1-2,CASSYGTGTGNYGYTF,TGTGCCAGCAGTTACGGGACAGGGACGGGTAACTATGGCTACACCTTC
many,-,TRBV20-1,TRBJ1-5,CSASPPPTGSQPQHF,TGCAGTGCTAGTCCTCCACCGACAGGCTCTCAGCCCCAGCATTTT
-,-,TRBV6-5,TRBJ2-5,CTRSDIGTAEAQYF,TGTACCAGGAGTGATATCGGGACCGCGGAGGCCCAGTACTTC
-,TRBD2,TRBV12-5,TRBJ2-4,CANATTGTSARNIQYF,TGTGCTAATGCTACGACCGGGACTAGCGCCAGAAACATTCAGTACTTC
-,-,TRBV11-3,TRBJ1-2,CARSPDGNYGYTF,TGTGCCCGCAGCCCGGACGGAAACTATGGCTACACCTTC
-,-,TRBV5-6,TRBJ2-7,CASSPRQTAEQYF,TGTGCCAGCAGCCCGAGACAGACGGCCGAGCAGTACTTC
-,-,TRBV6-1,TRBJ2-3,CASSPQGARTDTQYF,TGTGCCAGCAGTCCACAGGGAGCTCGCACAGATACGCAGTATTTT
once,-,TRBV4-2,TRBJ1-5,CVSSQALAGGQPQHF,TGTGTCAGTAGCCAAGCTTTGGCCGGGGGCCAGCCCCAGCATTTT
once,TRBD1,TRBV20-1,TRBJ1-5,CRARARTGHSNQSQHF,TGCAGGGCTAGAGCTAGGACAGGCCATAGCAATCAGTCCCAGCATTTT
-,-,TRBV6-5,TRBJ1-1,CASSGGYVGTEAFF,TGTGCCAGCAGCGGAGGGTATGTTGGAACTGAAGCTTTCTTT
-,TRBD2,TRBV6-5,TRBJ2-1,CASTSSGLLYNEQFF,TGTGCCAGCACCTCCTCGGGACTACTTTACAATGAGCAGTTCTTC
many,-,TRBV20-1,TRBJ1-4,CSAKGGAESEKLFF,TGCAGTGCCAAGGGCGGGGCGGAAAGTGAAAAACTGTTTTTT
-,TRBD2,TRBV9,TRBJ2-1,CASSVELAGFEQFF,TGTGCCAGCAGCGTAGAACTAGCGGGTTTTGAGCAGTTCTTC
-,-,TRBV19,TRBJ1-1,CASSIYTEAFF,TGTGCCAGTAGTATATACACTGAAGCTTTCTTT
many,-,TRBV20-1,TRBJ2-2,CSARRMVTGELFF,TGCAGTGCTAGAAGGATGGTCACCGGGGAGCTGTTTTTT
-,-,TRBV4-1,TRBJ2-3,CASSNPRGGRTDTQYF,TGCGCCAGCAGCAATCCCAGGGGGGGCCGCACAGATACGCAGTATTTT
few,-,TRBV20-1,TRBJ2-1,CSANRKGHDNEQFF,TGCAGTGCTAATAGAAAGGGGCATGACAATGAGCAGTTCTTC
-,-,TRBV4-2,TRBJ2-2,CAIRQEGGRVTGELFF,TGTGCCATCAGACAAGAGGGAGGCAGGGTCACCGGGGAGCTGTTTTTT
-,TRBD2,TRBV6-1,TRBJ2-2,CASDPAGAGTGELFF,TGTGCCAGCGACCCAGCGGGGGCGGGCACCGGGGAGCTGTTTTTT
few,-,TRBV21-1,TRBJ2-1,CARCCSYNEQFF,TGTGCCAGATGCTGTTCCTACAATGAGCAGTTCTTC
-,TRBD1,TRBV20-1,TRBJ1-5,CSAWSGTEGQPQHF,TGCAGTGCTTGGTCCGGGACAGAGGGTCAGCCCCAGCATTTT
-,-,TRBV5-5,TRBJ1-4,CASSIAGGGGEKLFF,TGTGCCAGCAGCATTGCCGGGGGCGGCGGGGAAAAACTGTTTTTT
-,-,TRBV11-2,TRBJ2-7,CASSLGLASRQYF,TGTGCCAGCAGCTTAGGGCTAGCAAGCAGGCAGTACTTC
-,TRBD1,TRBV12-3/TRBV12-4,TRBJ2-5,CASSPRTGQDTQYF,TGTGCCAGCAGTCCCCGGACAGGGCAAGATACCCAGTACTTC
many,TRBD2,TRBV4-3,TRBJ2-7,CASSQVVSGGSPYEQYF,TGCGCCAGCAGCCAAGTTGTTAGCGGGGGTTCGCCCTACGAGCAGTACTTC
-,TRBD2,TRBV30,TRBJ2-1,CAWTRLAPRNVDEQFF,TGTGCCTGGACCAGACTAGCTCCACGCAATGTAGATGAGCAGTTCTTC
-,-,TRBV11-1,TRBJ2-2,CASSFGGHRDRTGELSF,TGTGCCAGCAGCTTCGGGGGGCATAGAGATAGAACCGGGGAGCTGTCTTTT
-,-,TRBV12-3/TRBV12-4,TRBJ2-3,CASSLGGQGAHTQYF,TGTGCCAGCAGTTTAGGTGGACAAGGGGCACATACGCAGTATTTT
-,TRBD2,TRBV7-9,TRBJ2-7,CASSSPGLAGLEQYF,TGTGCCAGCAGCTCGCCGGGACTAGCGGGTTTGGAGCAGTACTTC
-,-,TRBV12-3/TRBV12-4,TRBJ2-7,CASSKLAPFVQYF,TGTGCCAGCAGCAAACTAGCACCCTTCGTGCAGTACTTC